The 27 T cell receptor beta chains below come from one sample, sequenced in a study of blood T cell repertoires in COVID-19. The protocol was immunoSEQ multiplex PCR, while the TCRdb copy is restricted to in-frame clones and leaves out a portion. Among almost 400,000 clones listed, roughly nine tenths were seen once. The source material was PBMCs or T cells enriched from blood (not recorded which). These receptor sequences come from a woman in her twenties or thirties who had recovered from COVID-19.

This rearrangement joins TRBV27 to TRBJ2-7; 7 bases align to TRBD2. CDR1 and CDR2 (germline): MNHEY, SMNVEV (reference sequence). The V segment lost 2 bases and the J segment 3 bases; nucleotides outside the gene matches: 7. This CDR3 has 15 amino acids. The CDR3 nucleotides are TGTGCCAGCAGTTTAGGAAGCGGGGCTGGCTACGAGCAGTACTTC. It translates to CASSLGSGAGYEQYF.

The V gene is TRBV9, the J gene TRBJ2-2; 8 bases align to TRBD1. Germline V lookup: CDR1 SGDLS, CDR2 YYNGEE. The CDR3 is made up of 18 amino acids. Trimming cost V 0 bases and J 3 bases; bases outside gene matches: 10. The CDR3 region is CASSVAPGGVMDTGELFF. CDR3 nucleotide sequence: TGTGCCAGCAGCGTAGCCCCAGGGGGCGTTATGGACACCGGGGAGCTGTTTTTT.

The genes are TRBV5-4 and TRBJ1-1; D might be TRBD1 (6 bases). With 0 bases removed from V and 5 bases from J, the gap between germline ends came to 11 bases. Looked up from germline, CDR1 is SGHNT and CDR2 is YYREEE (reference sequence). The CDR3 runs to 14 residues. DNA for the CDR3: TGTGCCAGCAGCTTGGCCAACAGGGAGACTGAAGCTTTCTTT. Translating gives CASSLANRETEAFF. Full variable domain (remainder filled in from reference TRBV5-4 and TRBJ1-1): ETGVTQSPTHLIKTRGQQVTLRCSSQSGHNTVSWYQQALGQGPQFIFQYYREEENGRGNFPPRFSGLQFPNYSSELNVNALELDDSALYLCASSLANRETEAFFGQGTRLTVV.

With regard to this clone: Mismatch with germline at one junction end may stem from a read error. The chain recombines TRBV27 with TRBJ1-2; TRBD1 matches at 7 bases. Germline V lookup: CDR1 MNHEY, CDR2 SMNVEV (reference sequence). The CDR3 is made up of 13 amino acids. Written as DNA, the CDR3 is TGTGCTAGCAGCCTCCGAACAGGGGCTGGCTACACCTTC. It yields the protein CASSLRTGAGYTF.

The rearrangement joins TRBV30 to TRBJ2-6; 7 nucleotides line up with TRBD1. The CDR3 totals 14 residues. Germline V CDR1 and CDR2: GTSNPN, SVGIG (reference sequence). The V and J ends lost 8 bases and 0 bases, in that order; junction bases with no gene match: 4. The CDR3 nucleotides are TGTGCCAGTGGGACAGACTCTGGGGCCAACGTCCTGACTTTC. Translating gives CASGTDSGANVLTF.

The chain joins TRBV28 to TRBJ1-2, with TRBD1 as a possible D gene (6 bases). The CDR3 length is 13 residues. V lost 3 bases and J lost 5, with 10 bases in between. CDR1 MDHEN and CDR2 SYDVKM come from the germline V gene. This CDR3 is CASSFIQGYGYTF. The DNA for the CDR3 is TGTGCCAGCAGTTTCATACAGGGTTATGGCTACACCTTC.

V is TRBV5-4 and J is TRBJ2-7; TRBD1 aligns across 10 bases. Germline-derived CDR1 and CDR2 are SGHNT and YYREEE (reference sequence). V shed 6 bases and J 7 bases; nucleotides not matched to a gene: 13. The CDR3 extends over 15 amino acids. The CDR3 DNA is TGTGCCAGCAACTCTTTGGACAGGGGGACTCGGGAGCAGTACTTC. Residues: CASNSLDRGTREQYF. Complete variable domain (other parts from reference TRBV5-4 and TRBJ2-7): ETGVTQSPTHLIKTRGQQVTLRCSSQSGHNTVSWYQQALGQGPQFIFQYYREEENGRGNFPPRFSGLQFPNYSSELNVNALELDDSALYLCASNSLDRGTREQYFGPGTRLTVT.

This chain connects TRBV7-2 to TRBJ2-1; 10 positions match TRBD2. CDR3 length: 16 residues. V lost 2 bases and J lost 9; bases outside the gene matches: 10. Germline V CDR1 and CDR2: SGHTA, FQGNSA. The chain's CDR3 is CASSLKFGLAGAEQFF. CDR3 in DNA: TGTGCCAGCAGCTTAAAATTTGGTCTAGCGGGAGCTGAGCAGTTCTTC.

This sequence joins TRBV4-3 and TRBJ2-7; a possible D gene is TRBD1 (7 bases). V lost 1 base and J 7 bases, leaving 17 bases between the germline ends. CDR3 length equals 15 residues. Germline lookup yields CDR1 LGHNA and CDR2 YSLEER. The CDR3 reads CASSQVGQGGREQYF. The CDR3 DNA reads as TGCGCCAGCAGCCAAGTCGGCCAGGGGGGACGGGAGCAGTACTTC.

As to this clone: Relative to the germline gene, one junction end is altered; a read error may explain this. The chain uses TRBV7-9 and TRBJ1-2; TRBD1 agrees at 7 bases. Per germline, CDR1 SEHNR and CDR2 FQNEAQ (reference sequence). CDR3 length equals 13 residues. The CDR3 region is CASSLDPRGGPNF. CDR3 nucleotides: TGTGCCAGCAGCTTAGACCCACGAGGGGGCCCTAACTTC.

J is TRBJ1-1 and V is TRBV29-1, with D uncertain. The germline V gene has CDR1 SQVTM and CDR2 ANQGSEA. Trimming removed 8 bases from V and 5 bases from J, with 21 bases in between. The CDR3 contains 14 residues. The CDR3 region has the DNA TGCAGCACACCGGGTCTAGCGGTCGGGACTGAAGCTTTCTTT. It specifies CSTPGLAVGTEAFF.

CDR3 bases: TGTGCCAGCAGCCAAGCACAGGGGGCTTGGGTTACGGCTTTCTTT. Translation: CASSQAQGAWVTAFF. V gene TRBV3-1 (or the pseudogene TRBV3-2) combines with J gene TRBJ1-1; the match to TRBD1 covers 9 bases. The V gene end was trimmed by 1 base and the J gene end by 11 bases; junction bases not matched to a gene: 11. CDR3 length equals 15 residues. In germline, CDR1 is LGHDT, CDR2 YNNKEL (reference sequence).

The J gene is TRBJ2-1, the V gene TRBV20-1; 8 nucleotides match TRBD1. V lost 3 bases and J lost 4; bases outside the gene matches: 17. The CDR3 has 18 residues. Germline V gene sequence: CDR1 DFQATT, CDR2 SNEGSKA (reference sequence). The CDR3 is CSASEDRVQFYNYNEQFF. The CDR3 DNA sequence: TGCAGTGCTAGTGAGGACAGGGTTCAATTCTACAATTACAATGAGCAGTTCTTC.

V usage is TRBV7-3 and J usage is TRBJ1-2, with D perhaps matching TRBD1 (5 bases). The CDR3 totals 18 residues. V lost 5 bases, J lost 2 bases, and 24 bases lay in between. Germline V lookup: CDR1 SGHTA, CDR2 FQGTGA. The CDR3 bases are TGTGCCAGCAGCCCTCCTCGCTTAGGGGAGGAGAGGAACTATGGCTACACCTTC. Amino acids: CASSPPRLGEERNYGYTF.

The CDR3 protein is CASSSQLAGTDTQYF. CDR3 nucleotide sequence: TGTGCCAGCAGTTCGCAATTAGCTGGCACAGATACGCAGTATTTT. The chain couples TRBV27 to TRBJ2-3; D ambiguous. The CDR3 runs to 15 residues. Trimming removed 4 bases from V and 1 base from J, with 12 bases in between. In germline, CDR1 is MNHEY, CDR2 SMNVEV (reference sequence).

The CDR3 is CASSEALLGGLLYSEAFF. Here the CDR3 DNA reads TGTGCCAGCAGTGAAGCCCTTCTCGGGGGGCTATTATATTCTGAAGCTTTCTTT. The chain carries TRBV2 and TRBJ1-1; maybe TRBD1 (6 bases). Between the trimmed V and J ends, which lost 0 bases and 6 bases, there was a span of 23 bases. The CDR3 consists of 18 residues. CDR1 SNHLY and CDR2 FYNNEI come from the germline V gene.

V and J are TRBV18 and TRBJ1-2; unclear D gene. This CDR3 comprises 11 residues. With 6 bases removed from V and 10 bases from J, the gap between germline ends came to 12 bases. CDR1 and CDR2 from the germline V gene are KGHSH and LQKENI. The CDR3 loop reads CASSASTVYTF. In DNA, the CDR3 is TGTGCCAGCTCGGCATCAACCGTCTACACCTTC.

The rearrangement joins TRBV7-9 to TRBJ2-7; 10 bases agree with TRBD2. CDR1 is SEHNR, CDR2 FQNEAQ, per germline (reference sequence). The length of the CDR3 is 16 residues. V dropped 2 bases and J dropped 3; count of bases not matched to a gene: 7. The DNA for the CDR3 is TGTGCCAGCAGCTTATTTTCGCTAGCGGGAGACTACGAGCAGTACTTC. This gives the protein CASSLFSLAGDYEQYF.

The chain links TRBV2 to TRBJ2-5; TRBD2 agrees at 11 bases. This CDR3 region has 15 residues. Unmatched junction bases numbered 12, after V lost 8 bases and J lost 7 bases. CDR1 and CDR2 (germline): SNHLY, FYNNEI. The CDR3: CASGKLAGEGGTQYF. CDR3 sequence (DNA): TGTGCCAGCGGAAAACTAGCGGGAGAAGGCGGGACCCAGTACTTC.

Comment on this clone: A junction end diverges from the germline sequence, so it may reflect a read error. This chain's CDR3 is CASSLQAWPSDF. The CDR3, as DNA: TGTGCCAGCAGTCTCCAGGCATGGCCTAGCGACTTC. V and J are TRBV7-9 and TRBJ2-4, with D perhaps TRBD2 (6 bases). This CDR3 has 12 residues. From germline, CDR1 is SEHNR and CDR2 FQNEAQ (reference sequence). Full variable domain (rest looked up from reference TRBV7-9 and TRBJ2-4): DTGVSQNPRHKITKRGQNVTFRCDPISEHNRLYWYRQTLGQGPEFLTYFQNEAQLEKSRLLSDRFSAERPKGSFSTLEIQRTEQGDSAMYLCASSLQAWPSDFGAGTRLSVL.

The chain uses TRBV5-1 and TRBJ1-6; 10 positions match TRBD1. CDR1 and CDR2 (germline): SGHRS, YFSETQ. J gave up 8 bases and V 2 bases, and 10 bases lay outside the gene matches. The CDR3 length is 17 residues. The CDR3 region is CASSFSPGQGFHSPLHF. In DNA, the CDR3 is TGCGCCAGCAGCTTTTCTCCGGGACAGGGGTTTCATTCACCCCTCCACTTT.

CDR3 nucleotide sequence: TGTGCCTCAGGCAGACAGATGAACACTGAAGCTTTCTTT. It encodes CASGRQMNTEAFF. The chain carries TRBV12-3 or TRBV12-4 and TRBJ1-1; a possible D gene is TRBD1 (5 bases). The V end was cut by 11 bases, the J end by 0 bases, with 13 bases between. CDR3 length: 13 amino acids.

CDR3 coding DNA: TGTGCCAGCAGTTACCCAGATCAGCCCCAGCATTTT. Residues: CASSYPDQPQHF. This chain connects TRBV6-6 to TRBJ1-5, with D unclear. The CDR3 sequence is 12 residues long. V was clipped by 2 bases and J by 5 bases, with 4 bases between them. CDR1 and CDR2 from the germline V gene are MNHNY and SVGAGI (reference sequence).

This clone has just one count. The chain uses TRBV28 and TRBJ1-5, with TRBD1 as a possible D gene (6 bases). V lost 9 bases and J 6 bases, leaving 15 bases between the germline ends. The CDR3 is 13 residues long. Per germline, CDR1 MDHEN and CDR2 SYDVKM. In DNA, the CDR3 is TGTGCCAGTTACAGGGTTGAGGGTCAGCCCCAGCATTTT. It yields the protein CASYRVEGQPQHF.

This chain uses TRBV4-3 with TRBJ1-2, with no clear D. Germline-derived CDR1 and CDR2 are LGHNA and YSLEER. The CDR3 runs 15 residues. The V end lost 2 bases, the J end lost 1 base, and 11 bases lay between the germline ends. The CDR3 sequence is CASSQQNIYNYGYTF. In nucleotides, the CDR3 is TGCGCCAGCAGCCAACAGAATATATATAACTATGGCTACACCTTC.

The genes are TRBV27 and TRBJ2-5, with 14 nucleotides matching TRBD2. Germline CDR1 MNHEY, CDR2 SMNVEV (reference sequence). V shed 8 bases, J shed 3 bases, and the junction held 8 bases outside the gene matches. The CDR3 contains 16 residues. The CDR3 loop is CASGYTGLAGEETQYF. In DNA form, the CDR3 reads TGTGCCAGCGGATATACGGGACTAGCGGGAGAAGAGACCCAGTACTTC.

J is TRBJ2-1 and V is TRBV19; 8 bases align to TRBD2. Germline V gene lookup returns CDR1 LNHDA and CDR2 SQIVND (reference sequence). After removal of 3 bases from V and 4 bases from J, the junction contained 11 bases not matched to a gene. The CDR3 totals 17 residues. CDR3 protein: CASSIRTSSSLYNEQFF. The DNA of the CDR3 is TGTGCCAGTAGTATCAGGACTAGCTCCAGCCTTTACAATGAGCAGTTCTTC.